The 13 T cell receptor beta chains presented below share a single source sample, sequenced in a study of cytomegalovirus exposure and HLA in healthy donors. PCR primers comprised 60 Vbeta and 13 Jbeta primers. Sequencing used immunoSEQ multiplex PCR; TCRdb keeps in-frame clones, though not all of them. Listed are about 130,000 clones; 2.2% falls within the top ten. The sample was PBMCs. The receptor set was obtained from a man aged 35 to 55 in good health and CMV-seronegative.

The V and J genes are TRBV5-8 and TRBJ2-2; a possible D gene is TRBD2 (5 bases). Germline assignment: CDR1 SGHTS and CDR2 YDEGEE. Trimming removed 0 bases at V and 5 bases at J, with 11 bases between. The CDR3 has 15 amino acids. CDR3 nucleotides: TGTGCCAGCAGCTTGGGAGGGAGTCAAACCGGGGAGCTGTTTTTT. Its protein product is CASSLGGSQTGELFF.

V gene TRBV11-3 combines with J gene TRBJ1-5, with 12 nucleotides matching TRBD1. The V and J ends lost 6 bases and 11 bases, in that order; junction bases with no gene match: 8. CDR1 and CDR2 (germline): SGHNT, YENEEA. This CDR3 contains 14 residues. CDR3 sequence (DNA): TGTGCCAGCAGTTCTGGGACAGGGGGCGATACCCAGCATTTT. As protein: CASSSGTGGDTQHF.

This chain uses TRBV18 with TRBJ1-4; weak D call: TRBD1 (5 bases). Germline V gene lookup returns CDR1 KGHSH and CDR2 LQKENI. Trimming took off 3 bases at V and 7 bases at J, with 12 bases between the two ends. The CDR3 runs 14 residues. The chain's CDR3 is CASSPQGGREKLFF. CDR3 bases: TGTGCCAGCTCACCCCAGGGAGGGCGTGAAAAACTGTTTTTT. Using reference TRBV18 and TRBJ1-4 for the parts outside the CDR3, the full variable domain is NAGVMQNPRHLVRRRGQEARLRCSPMKGHSHVYWYRQLPEEGLKFMVYLQKENIIDESGMPKERFSAEFPKEGPSILRIQQVVRGDSAAYFCASSPQGGREKLFFGSGTQLSVL.

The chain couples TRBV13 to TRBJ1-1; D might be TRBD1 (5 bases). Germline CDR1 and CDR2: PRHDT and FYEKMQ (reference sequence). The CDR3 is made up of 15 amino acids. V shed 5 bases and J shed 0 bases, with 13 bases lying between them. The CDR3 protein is CASSMGLLLNTEAFF. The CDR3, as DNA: TGTGCCAGCAGCATGGGACTCCTGCTGAACACTGAAGCTTTCTTT.

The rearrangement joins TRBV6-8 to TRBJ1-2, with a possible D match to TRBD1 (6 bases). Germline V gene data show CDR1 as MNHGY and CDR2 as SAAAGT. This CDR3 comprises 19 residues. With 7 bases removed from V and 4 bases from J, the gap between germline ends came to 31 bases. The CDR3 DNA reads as TGTGCCAGCACCCTACGGGCCAGGGGACTACCCGGCGATGTCTATGGCTACACCTTC. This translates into CASTLRARGLPGDVYGYTF.

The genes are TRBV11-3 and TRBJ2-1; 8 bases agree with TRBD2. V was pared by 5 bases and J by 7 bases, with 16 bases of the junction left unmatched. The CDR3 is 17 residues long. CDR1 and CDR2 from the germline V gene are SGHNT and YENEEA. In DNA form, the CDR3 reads TGTGCCAGCAGCCCCCGTTCGTGGCGGGGGGCGGGTAATGAGCAGTTCTTC. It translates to CASSPRSWRGAGNEQFF.

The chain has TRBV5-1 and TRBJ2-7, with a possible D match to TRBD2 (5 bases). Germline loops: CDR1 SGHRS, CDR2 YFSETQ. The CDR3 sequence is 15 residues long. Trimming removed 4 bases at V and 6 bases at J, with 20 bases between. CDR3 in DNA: TGCGCCAGCAGCCTACCCGGGATGGCTCTGAGCGAGCAGTACTTC. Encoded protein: CASSLPGMALSEQYF.

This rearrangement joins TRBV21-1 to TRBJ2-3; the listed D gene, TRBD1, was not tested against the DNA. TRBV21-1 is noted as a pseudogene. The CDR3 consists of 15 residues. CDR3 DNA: TGTGCCAGCAGCAAGACCAACAGGGGTAAAGATACGCAGTATTTT. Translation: CASSKTNRGKDTQYF.

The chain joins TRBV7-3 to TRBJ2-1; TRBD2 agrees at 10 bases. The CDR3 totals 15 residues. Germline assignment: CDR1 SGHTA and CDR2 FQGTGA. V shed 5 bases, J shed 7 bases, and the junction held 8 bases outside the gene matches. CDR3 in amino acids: CASSALAGLGNEQFF. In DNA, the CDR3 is TGTGCCAGCAGCGCACTAGCGGGATTAGGTAATGAGCAGTTCTTC.

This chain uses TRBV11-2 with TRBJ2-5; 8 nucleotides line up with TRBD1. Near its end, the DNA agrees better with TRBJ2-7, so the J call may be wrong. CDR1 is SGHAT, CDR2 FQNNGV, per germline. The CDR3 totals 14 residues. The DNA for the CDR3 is TGTGCCAGCAGCTGGACAGGGCCCTCCTACGAGCAGTACTTC. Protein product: CASSWTGPSYEQYF.

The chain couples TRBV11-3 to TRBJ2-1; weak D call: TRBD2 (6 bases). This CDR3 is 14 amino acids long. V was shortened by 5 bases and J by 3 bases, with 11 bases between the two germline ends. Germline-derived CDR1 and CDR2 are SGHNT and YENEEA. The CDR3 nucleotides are TGTGCCAGCAGCCAAGGAGGGGTCTACAATGAGCAGTTCTTC. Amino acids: CASSQGGVYNEQFF. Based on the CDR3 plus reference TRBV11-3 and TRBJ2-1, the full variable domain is EAGVVQSPRYKIIEKKQPVAFWCNPISGHNTLYWYLQNLGQGPELLIRYENEEAVDDSQLPKDRFSAERLKGVDSTLKIQPAELGDSAVYLCASSQGGVYNEQFFGPGTRLTVL.

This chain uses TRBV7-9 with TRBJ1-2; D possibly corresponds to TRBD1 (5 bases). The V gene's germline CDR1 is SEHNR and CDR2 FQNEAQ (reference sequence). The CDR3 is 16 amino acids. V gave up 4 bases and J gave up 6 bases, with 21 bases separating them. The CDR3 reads CASSWGDGIYLDGYTF. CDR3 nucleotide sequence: TGTGCCAGCAGCTGGGGGGACGGTATCTACCTGGATGGCTACACCTTC. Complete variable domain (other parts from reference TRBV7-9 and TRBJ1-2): DTGVSQNPRHKITKRGQNVTFRCDPISEHNRLYWYRQTLGQGPEFLTYFQNEAQLEKSRLLSDRFSAERPKGSFSTLEIQRTEQGDSAMYLCASSWGDGIYLDGYTFGSGTRLTVV.

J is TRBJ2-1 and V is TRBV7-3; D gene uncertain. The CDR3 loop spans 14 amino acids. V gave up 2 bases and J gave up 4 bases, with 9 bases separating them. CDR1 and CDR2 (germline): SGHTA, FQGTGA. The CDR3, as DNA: TGTGCCAGCAGCTTAGTTGGAGCTTACAATGAGCAGTTCTTC. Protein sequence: CASSLVGAYNEQFF.